The 18 T cell receptor beta chains in this list originate from one sample, sequenced in a study of blood T cell repertoires in COVID-19. Only in-frame clones appear in the TCRdb table, and some are missing; sequencing was by immunoSEQ multiplex PCR. The sample shows under 250,000 clones, roughly 82% of them seen only once. The specimen was peripheral blood. All receptors derive from a human donor in a cohort sampled during active COVID-19.

The chain is built from TRBV6-1 and TRBJ2-7; D is possibly TRBD1 (6 bases). Trimming stripped 2 bases from V and 3 bases from J, with 20 bases between. There are 17 residues in the CDR3. CDR1 and CDR2 (germline): MNHNS, SASEGT. In DNA form, the CDR3 reads TGTGCCAGCAGTGAACCCCAGATAGGTTGGGACAACTACGAGCAGTACTTC. It codes for CASSEPQIGWDNYEQYF.

The chain is built from TRBV24-1 and TRBJ2-1; 10 nucleotides match TRBD2. The CDR3 runs 15 residues. The germline CDR1 and CDR2 sequences are KGHDR and SFDVKD. V lost 3 bases, J lost 8 bases, and 6 bases stayed unmatched. The DNA of the CDR3 is TGTGCCACCAGTGATCCCCTAGCGGGAGAATATGAGCAGTTCTTC. Protein sequence: CATSDPLAGEYEQFF.

The chain links TRBV13 to TRBJ2-5, with 10 bases aligning to TRBD2. This CDR3 has 17 residues. Germline CDR1 reads PRHDT; CDR2 reads FYEKMQ (reference sequence). V trimming: 5 bases; J trimming: 5 bases; junction bases outside the gene matches: 14. The CDR3 loop is CASSLTGEREGAETQYF. Written as DNA, the CDR3 is TGTGCCAGCAGCCTCACGGGGGAGCGGGAGGGTGCGGAGACCCAGTACTTC.

The chain combines TRBV19 with TRBJ1-5, with 9 bases lining up with TRBD1. The CDR3 runs 13 residues. Looked up from germline, CDR1 is LNHDA and CDR2 is SQIVND (reference sequence). V lost 8 bases and J lost 4; bases outside the gene matches: 3. Here the CDR3 reads CASRTGANQPQHF. CDR3 bases: TGTGCCAGTCGGACAGGGGCAAATCAGCCCCAGCATTTT.

The CDR3, as DNA: TGTGCCACCAGCGCCGGGACTAGCGGGAGTAGGTCCTACGAGCAGTACTTC. Translating it yields CATSAGTSGSRSYEQYF. V and J are TRBV24-1 and TRBJ2-7, with TRBD2 matching over 14 bases. Germline V gives CDR1 KGHDR, CDR2 SFDVKD. V shed 7 bases, J shed 1 base, and the junction held 8 bases outside the gene matches. The CDR3 has 17 amino acids.

This sequence joins TRBV12-3 or TRBV12-4 and TRBJ1-6; TRBD1 aligns across 8 bases. J was trimmed by 12 bases and V by 5 bases; bases with no gene match: 6. There are 13 residues in the CDR3. CDR3 loop: CASSTRQGIPLHF. CDR3 bases: TGTGCCAGCAGTACAAGACAGGGGATACCCCTCCACTTT.

This clone has just a few counts. As DNA, the CDR3 is TGCAGCGTTGCATCACAGGCTCTGACTGAAGCTTTCTTT. It encodes CSVASQALTEAFF. V gene TRBV29-1 combines with J gene TRBJ1-1, with TRBD1 as a possible D gene (5 bases). CDR1 and CDR2 from the germline V gene are SQVTM and ANQGSEA. Between the trimmed V and J ends, which lost 4 bases and 5 bases, there was a span of 14 bases. The CDR3 runs to 13 residues.

V and J are TRBV6-5 and TRBJ2-7; TRBD1 matches at 10 bases. V gave up 6 bases and J gave up 4 bases; unmatched junction bases: 6. This CDR3 is built from 14 residues. Germline CDR1 MNHEY, CDR2 SVGAGI. The CDR3 nucleotides are TGTGCCAGCAGGAGGGACAGGGGAGAGTACGAGCAGTACTTC. Translating gives CASRRDRGEYEQYF.

There are a few counts of this clone. The chain couples TRBV27 to TRBJ1-2; D might be TRBD1 (5 bases). Germline CDR1 reads MNHEY; CDR2 reads SMNVEV (reference sequence). CDR3 size: 16 residues. Trimming left V 0 bases short and J 4 bases short, with 15 bases between. The CDR3 DNA reads TGTGCCAGCAGTTTATCGGCAGGGCACGTTCCCTATGGCTACACCTTC. Protein: CASSLSAGHVPYGYTF.

The chain is built from TRBV4-2 and TRBJ2-1; unclear D gene. CDR1 is LGHNA and CDR2 is YNFKEQ in the germline V gene. Trimming stripped 0 bases from V and 0 bases from J, with 12 bases between. This CDR3 spans 17 amino acids. The CDR3 loop reads CASSQDLHSSSYNEQFF. The DNA of the CDR3 is TGTGCCAGCAGCCAAGATCTGCACTCGAGCTCCTACAATGAGCAGTTCTTC.

The chain joins TRBV25-1 to TRBJ1-4; D unresolved. V gave up 2 bases and J gave up 7 bases, with 14 bases separating them. CDR1 and CDR2 (germline): MGHDK, SYGVNS. The CDR3 runs to 15 residues. CDR3 amino acids: CASSERGSSGEKLFF. The DNA of the CDR3 is TGTGCCAGCAGTGAACGAGGCAGTAGTGGTGAAAAACTGTTTTTT.

The chain links TRBV18 to TRBJ2-5; D perhaps matches TRBD2 (5 bases). Germline V gives CDR1 KGHSH, CDR2 LQKENI. This CDR3 has 13 amino acids. V was pared by 1 base and J by 2 bases, with 5 bases between. CDR3 amino acids: CASSPLAQETQYF. For the CDR3, the DNA is TGTGCCAGCTCACCACTAGCGCAAGAGACCCAGTACTTC.

The chain employs TRBV7-6 and TRBJ2-7; D possibly corresponds to TRBD2 (7 bases). The germline V gene encodes CDR1 SGHVS and CDR2 FNYEAQ. The CDR3 totals 17 residues. V was cut by 1 base and J by 2 bases, with 18 bases left in between. CDR3 DNA: TGTGCCAGCAGCTTAGGGGTTCGGGGGGCAGTCCCCTACGAGCAGTACTTC. Translation gives CASSLGVRGAVPYEQYF.

A few counts support this clone. This chain uses TRBV19 with TRBJ1-4; 8 nucleotides align to TRBD1. J was trimmed by 0 bases and V by 5 bases; bases with no gene match: 2. In germline, CDR1 is LNHDA, CDR2 SQIVND (reference sequence). This CDR3 contains 15 residues. CDR3 residues: CASSLTGATNEKLFF. CDR3 coding DNA: TGTGCCAGTAGTCTGACAGGGGCAACTAATGAAAAACTGTTTTTT.

The gene calls are TRBV6-4 and TRBJ1-1; no clear D. Trimming removed 4 bases from V and 0 bases from J, with 6 bases in between. CDR3 length equals 13 residues. Germline CDR1 is MRHNA and CDR2 is SNTAGT. CDR3 protein: CASSVRVNTEAFF. Here the CDR3 DNA reads TGTGCCAGCAGTGTGAGGGTGAACACTGAAGCTTTCTTT.

CDR3 DNA: TGTGCCAGCAGTCCCCTAGCGGGTCCCCGGGAGACCCAGTACTTC. Amino acid sequence: CASSPLAGPRETQYF. The J gene is TRBJ2-5, the V gene TRBV2, with 8 bases lining up with TRBD2. With 5 bases clipped from V and 5 bases from J, the junction kept 10 bases outside the gene matches. Germline CDR1 and CDR2: SNHLY and FYNNEI. The CDR3 is 15 residues long.

The V call is TRBV27, the J call TRBJ2-7, with 11 bases aligning to TRBD1. Germline V gene data show CDR1 as MNHEY and CDR2 as SMNVEV (reference sequence). This CDR3 has 14 residues. Trimming removed 3 bases from V and 2 bases from J; junction bases left unmatched: 0. As DNA, the CDR3 is TGTGCCAGCAGTTTGGACAGGGGGCCCTACGAGCAGTACTTC. Its protein is CASSLDRGPYEQYF.

V gene TRBV7-9 combines with J gene TRBJ2-1, with D perhaps TRBD1 (6 bases). Trimming left V 5 bases short and J 2 bases short, with 10 bases between. The length of the CDR3 is 14 residues. CDR1 is SEHNR and CDR2 is FQNEAQ in the germline V gene (reference sequence). Written as DNA, the CDR3 is TGTGCCAGCAGCCCAGGACAGACCTACAATGAGCAGTTCTTC. Translation gives CASSPGQTYNEQFF.